A single sample gave rise to the 27 T cell receptor beta chains below, sequenced in a study of blood T cell repertoires in COVID-19. TCRdb keeps only in-frame clones here, not all; method: immunoSEQ multiplex PCR. The sample contains fewer than 300,000 clones, 82% of which appear only once. Specimen: peripheral blood. The receptors come from a woman between 18 and 30 years old with acute or convalescent COVID-19.

The chain uses TRBV4-3 and TRBJ2-7; possibly TRBD2 for D (5 bases). The CDR3 runs 15 residues. Germline V CDR1 and CDR2: LGHNA, YSLEER. V shed 0 bases and J shed 4 bases, with 13 bases lying between them. The CDR3 DNA is TGCGCCAGCAGCCAAGATTTTACGAAGCGGTACGAGCAGTACTTC. Residues: CASSQDFTKRYEQYF.

The chain recombines TRBV24-1 with TRBJ2-1, with 16 bases fitting TRBD2. The V gene's germline CDR1 is KGHDR and CDR2 SFDVKD. This CDR3 comprises 21 residues. Losses at the gene ends were 2 bases for V and 1 base for J; bases not matched to a gene: 10. The CDR3 bases are TGTGCCACCAGTGATTACCAGGGACTAGCGGGAGGGCCTATGTCCTACAATGAGCAGTTCTTC. Its protein product is CATSDYQGLAGGPMSYNEQFF.

The chain uses TRBV5-1 and TRBJ1-3; D gene unclear. The CDR3 covers 15 residues. Germline values: CDR1 SGHRS, CDR2 YFSETQ. V was pared by 1 base and J by 0 bases, with 8 bases between. The CDR3 bases are TGCGCCAGCAGCTTGTTCCAGAACTCTGGAAACACCATATATTTT. Encoded protein: CASSLFQNSGNTIYF.

This chain joins TRBV28 and TRBJ1-4, with 7 nucleotides matching TRBD1. Germline lookup yields CDR1 MDHEN and CDR2 SYDVKM. The CDR3 sequence is 18 residues long. V shed 7 bases and J 4 bases; nucleotides not matched to a gene: 18. CDR3 DNA sequence: TGTGCCAGCACCCCCAGGGTGACGTCCGGGACAGTTAATGAAAAACTGTTTTTT. Protein product: CASTPRVTSGTVNEKLFF.

This clone was seen once. The chain is built from TRBV23-1 and TRBJ2-5; the match to TRBD1 covers 8 bases. TRBV23-1 falls under the ORF class, with uncertain function. This CDR3 has 14 amino acids. The V and J ends lost 0 bases and 7 bases, in that order; junction bases with no gene match: 4. The CDR3 region has the DNA TGCGCCAGCAGTCAATCGGACAGGGTGGGGACCCAGTACTTC. Protein sequence: CASSQSDRVGTQYF.

The chain recombines TRBV7-8 with TRBJ2-1; TRBD1 agrees at 7 bases. The CDR3 consists of 17 residues. Trimming took 5 bases from V and 6 from J; bases not matched to a gene: 16. Germline V gene lookup returns CDR1 SGHVS and CDR2 FQNEAQ. The CDR3 reads CASSPRRVNSGGNEQFF. The CDR3 coding sequence is TGTGCCAGCAGCCCTAGAAGGGTAAACTCAGGGGGCAATGAGCAGTTCTTC.

Worth noting for this clone: At the DNA level, this CDR3 is encoded by other sequences in the same sample as well. The genes are TRBV9 and TRBJ2-7; 11 bases agree with TRBD2. Germline V gene lookup returns CDR1 SGDLS and CDR2 YYNGEE. The CDR3 sequence is 15 residues long. The V segment lost 0 bases and the J segment 4 bases; nucleotides outside the gene matches: 3. In nucleotides, the CDR3 is TGTGCCAGCAGCGTAGGGCTAGCGGGAGGTTACGAGCAGTACTTC. Protein: CASSVGLAGGYEQYF.

There are many counts of this clone. Other nucleotide sequences from this sample produce the same CDR3. This sequence joins TRBV7-2 and TRBJ2-1; 7 bases are shared with TRBD2. CDR3 length equals 14 residues. V lost 0 bases, J lost 6 bases, and 2 bases stayed unmatched. Germline CDR1 is SGHTA and CDR2 is FQGNSA. In DNA, the CDR3 is TGTGCCAGCAGCTTAGCGGGAGGGCCCAATGAGCAGTTCTTC. The encoded protein is CASSLAGGPNEQFF.

The CDR3 nucleotides are TGTGCCAGTAGCTACAAACCACCCGGGACAGGGTATCACGAGCAGTACTTC. It is translated as CASSYKPPGTGYHEQYF. V is TRBV19 and J is TRBJ2-7, with 9 bases that match TRBD1. Trimming cost V 6 bases and J 5 bases; bases outside gene matches: 17. This CDR3 region has 17 residues. Germline CDR1 is LNHDA and CDR2 is SQIVND (reference sequence).

This clone was observed at least ten times. The chain carries TRBV28 and TRBJ1-1, with a weak D call TRBD1 (5 bases). The CDR3 loop spans 12 amino acids. The V end was cut by 5 bases, the J end by 11 bases, with 15 bases between. Germline V gives CDR1 MDHEN, CDR2 SYDVKM. The CDR3 bases are TGTGCCAGCAGTGTACCTGACCGGGGGGCTTTCTTT. Residues: CASSVPDRGAFF.

CDR3 nucleotides: TGTGCCAGTAGTATAGATGCAGCGGGAGTAGGAGAGACCCAGTACTTC. Translating gives CASSIDAAGVGETQYF. The chain has TRBV19 and TRBJ2-5, with 8 bases matching TRBD2. CDR3 length: 16 amino acids. The V and J ends lost 0 bases and 4 bases, in that order; junction bases with no gene match: 7. Germline CDR1 and CDR2: LNHDA and SQIVND (reference sequence). Full variable domain (outside the CDR3, taken from reference TRBV19 and TRBJ2-5): DGGITQSPKYLFRKEGQNVTLSCEQNLNHDAMYWYRQDPGQGLRLIYYSQIVNDFQKGDIAEGYSVSREKKESFPLTVTSAQKNPTAFYLCASSIDAAGVGETQYFGPGTRLLVL.

Only one count was recorded for this clone. V is TRBV14 and J is TRBJ2-7, with 7 positions matching TRBD2. This CDR3 comprises 17 residues. Germline assignment: CDR1 SGHDN and CDR2 FVKESK. J lost 0 bases, V lost 4 bases, and 12 bases had no gene match. The CDR3 reads CASSLISRGGDSYEQYF. CDR3 DNA: TGTGCCAGCAGCCTTATTAGTCGGGGAGGGGACTCCTACGAGCAGTACTTC.

The V call is TRBV5-1, the J call TRBJ1-2, with TRBD1 identical over 7 bases. Trimming cost V 7 bases and J 4 bases; bases outside gene matches: 10. Germline V gene data show CDR1 as SGHRS and CDR2 as YFSETQ. There are 14 residues in the CDR3. CDR3 loop: CASGQSTGVYGYTF. The CDR3 DNA reads TGCGCCAGCGGACAGAGTACAGGGGTCTATGGCTACACCTTC.

V usage is TRBV29-1 and J usage is TRBJ1-4; 7 positions agree with TRBD1. Germline-derived CDR1 and CDR2 are SQVTM and ANQGSEA. This CDR3 has 16 residues. V trimming: 3 bases; J trimming: 8 bases; junction bases outside the gene matches: 15. The CDR3 loop reads CSVDGGAGTVMEKLFF. The CDR3 DNA is TGCAGCGTTGACGGGGGGGCCGGGACAGTTATGGAAAAACTGTTTTTT.

This chain uses TRBV9 with TRBJ1-1, with a possible D match to TRBD1 (5 bases). Trimming took off 3 bases at V and 7 bases at J, with 10 bases between the two ends. CDR1 and CDR2 from the germline V gene are SGDLS and YYNGEE. The CDR3 loop spans 12 amino acids. CDR3 protein: CASSAQGGEAFF. The CDR3 DNA sequence: TGTGCCAGCAGCGCCCAGGGTGGTGAAGCTTTCTTT.

A single count supports this clone. The chain has TRBV6-4 and TRBJ2-1; 8 bases are a match to TRBD2. V shed 10 bases, J shed 7 bases, and the junction held 12 bases outside the gene matches. This CDR3 has 14 amino acids. Germline CDR1 MRHNA, CDR2 SNTAGT. The chain's CDR3 is CATQRLAGGNEQFF. For the CDR3, the DNA is TGTGCCACCCAGCGCCTCGCGGGAGGTAATGAGCAGTTCTTC.

The chain uses TRBV3-1 (or the pseudogene TRBV3-2) and TRBJ2-1, with 8 bases matching TRBD2. Germline CDR1 reads LGHDT; CDR2 reads YNNKEL (reference sequence). The CDR3 runs to 16 residues. J was trimmed by 3 bases and V by 4 bases; bases with no gene match: 8. CDR3 DNA: TGTGCCAGCAGCCCATCCAGGACTAGCAGCTACAATGAGCAGTTCTTC. The encoded protein is CASSPSRTSSYNEQFF.

In nucleotides, the CDR3 is TGTGCCAGCAGTTTCTCCAGGGGGCGTCGGGGCTACACCTTC. This encodes CASSFSRGRRGYTF. The V and J genes are TRBV28 and TRBJ1-2; 8 nucleotides agree with TRBD1. In germline, CDR1 is MDHEN, CDR2 SYDVKM. V was pared by 3 bases and J by 8 bases, with 8 bases of the junction left unmatched. The CDR3 runs 14 residues.

The J gene is TRBJ2-7, the V gene TRBV25-1; 9 nucleotides align to TRBD2. Germline V gene sequence: CDR1 MGHDK, CDR2 SYGVNS. J was trimmed by 6 bases and V by 3 bases; bases with no gene match: 12. This CDR3 comprises 16 residues. The CDR3 bases are TGTGCCAGCAGTGACTTATTTAGCGGGAGAGTGGGCGAGCAGTACTTC. Translating it yields CASSDLFSGRVGEQYF.

The chain links TRBV7-3 to TRBJ2-7; 11 nucleotides match TRBD2. V lost 5 bases, J lost 1 base, and 7 bases stayed unmatched. Germline V CDR1 and CDR2: SGHTA, FQGTGA. The CDR3 is 16 residues long. The CDR3 reads CASSPSGTSGSYEQYF. The CDR3 DNA is TGTGCCAGCAGCCCGTCCGGGACTAGCGGATCCTACGAGCAGTACTTC.

This chain joins TRBV30 and TRBJ1-4; TRBD1 aligns across 8 bases. CDR3 length equals 15 residues. Germline V gene data show CDR1 as GTSNPN and CDR2 as SVGIG (reference sequence). The ends lost 1 base at V and 4 bases at J; junction bases unmatched: 5. The CDR3 loop reads CAWSDQGAGNEKLFF. CDR3 coding DNA: TGTGCCTGGAGTGACCAGGGGGCTGGTAATGAAAAACTGTTTTTT.

This clone has more than one count but fewer than ten. The V and J genes are TRBV18 and TRBJ2-1; 9 positions agree with TRBD1. The V gene end was trimmed by 0 bases and the J gene end by 10 bases; junction bases not matched to a gene: 4. This CDR3 spans 14 amino acids. Germline CDR1 KGHSH, CDR2 LQKENI. The CDR3 DNA reads as TGTGCCAGCTCACCACCGGGACAGGGTCCCGAGCAGTTCTTC. Protein sequence: CASSPPGQGPEQFF.

The chain joins TRBV19 to TRBJ1-2; TRBD1 agrees at 8 bases. CDR3 length: 13 residues. Looked up from germline, CDR1 is LNHDA and CDR2 is SQIVND (reference sequence). Losses at the gene ends were 8 bases for V and 4 bases for J; bases not matched to a gene: 6. CDR3 loop: CASSRGQGYGYTF. CDR3 DNA: TGTGCCAGTTCCAGGGGGCAGGGCTATGGCTACACCTTC. The full variable domain, its missing parts supplied by reference TRBV19 and TRBJ1-2, is DGGITQSPKYLFRKEGQNVTLSCEQNLNHDAMYWYRQDPGQGLRLIYYSQIVNDFQKGDIAEGYSVSREKKESFPLTVTSAQKNPTAFYLCASSRGQGYGYTFGSGTRLTVV.

This clone was picked up one time. J is TRBJ1-3 and V is TRBV7-9, with unresolved D. Germline values: CDR1 SEHNR, CDR2 FQNEAQ (reference sequence). The CDR3 loop spans 14 amino acids. V was trimmed by 2 bases and J by 3 bases, leaving 8 bases between them. The CDR3 DNA reads as TGTGCCAGCAGCTTAATGTCTATTGGAAACACCATATATTTT. The encoded protein is CASSLMSIGNTIYF.

The J gene is TRBJ2-7, the V gene TRBV4-3, with D perhaps matching TRBD1 (5 bases). V was pared by 1 base and J by 6 bases, with 13 bases between. CDR3 length equals 14 residues. CDR1 and CDR2 (germline): LGHNA, YSLEER. The CDR3 is CASSQGQGFSEQYF. The CDR3 bases are TGCGCCAGCAGCCAAGGGCAGGGTTTTTCCGAGCAGTACTTC.

The chain carries TRBV27 and TRBJ1-2; TRBD1 might be the D (6 bases). This CDR3 spans 13 amino acids. Deletions cut 6 bases from V and 6 bases from J, with 14 bases between. Germline CDR1 MNHEY, CDR2 SMNVEV (reference sequence). In nucleotides, the CDR3 is TGTGCCAGCAGACCAACAGGGTGGGATGGCTACACCTTC. It yields the protein CASRPTGWDGYTF.

This chain joins TRBV19 and TRBJ1-2; weak D call: TRBD1 (5 bases). The CDR3 runs 17 residues. Trimming removed 5 bases from V and 8 bases from J, with 27 bases in between. The germline V gene encodes CDR1 LNHDA and CDR2 SQIVND (reference sequence). DNA of the CDR3: TGTGCCAGTAGTCCTCAATGGGTATCAGGGCTTCGGTCCGGCTACACCTTC. Protein product: CASSPQWVSGLRSGYTF.